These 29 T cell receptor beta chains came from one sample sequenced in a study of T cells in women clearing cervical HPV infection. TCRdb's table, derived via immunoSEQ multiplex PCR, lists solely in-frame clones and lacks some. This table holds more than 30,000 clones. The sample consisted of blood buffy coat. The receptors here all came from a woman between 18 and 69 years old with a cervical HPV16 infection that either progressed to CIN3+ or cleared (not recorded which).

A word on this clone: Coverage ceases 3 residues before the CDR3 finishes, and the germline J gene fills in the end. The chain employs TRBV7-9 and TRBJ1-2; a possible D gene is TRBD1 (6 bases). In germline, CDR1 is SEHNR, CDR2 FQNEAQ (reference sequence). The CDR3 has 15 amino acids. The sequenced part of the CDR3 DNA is TGTGCCAGCAGCCTTAGCGGGGGCAGCTCCTACGAC. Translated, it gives CASSLSGGSSYD. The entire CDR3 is CASSLSGGSSYDYTF.

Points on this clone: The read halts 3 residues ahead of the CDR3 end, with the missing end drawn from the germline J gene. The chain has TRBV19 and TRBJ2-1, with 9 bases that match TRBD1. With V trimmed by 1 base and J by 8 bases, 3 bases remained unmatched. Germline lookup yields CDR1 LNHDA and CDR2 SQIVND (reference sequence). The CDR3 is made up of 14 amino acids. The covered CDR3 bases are TGTGCCAGTAGTATAGGACAGGGGGTCCATGAG. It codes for CASSIGQGVHE. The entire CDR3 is CASSIGQGVHEQFF. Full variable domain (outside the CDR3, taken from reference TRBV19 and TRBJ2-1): DGGITQSPKYLFRKEGQNVTLSCEQNLNHDAMYWYRQDPGQGLRLIYYSQIVNDFQKGDIAEGYSVSREKKESFPLTVTSAQKNPTAFYLCASSIGQGVHEQFFGPGTRLTVL.

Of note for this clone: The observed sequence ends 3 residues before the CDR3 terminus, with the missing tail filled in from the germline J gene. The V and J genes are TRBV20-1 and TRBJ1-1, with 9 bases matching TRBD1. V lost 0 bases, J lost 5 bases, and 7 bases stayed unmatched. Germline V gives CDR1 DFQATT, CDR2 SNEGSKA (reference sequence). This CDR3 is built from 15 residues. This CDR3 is CSARDRDRVGTEAFF. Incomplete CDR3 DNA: TGCAGTGCTAGAGATCGGGACAGGGTCGGGACTGAA.

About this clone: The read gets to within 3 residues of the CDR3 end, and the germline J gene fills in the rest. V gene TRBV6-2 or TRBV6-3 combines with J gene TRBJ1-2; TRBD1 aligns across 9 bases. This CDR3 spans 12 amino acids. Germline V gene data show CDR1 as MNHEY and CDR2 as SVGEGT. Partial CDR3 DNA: TGTGCCAGCAGGGGCCAGGGACAGGGT. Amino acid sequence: CASRGQGQG. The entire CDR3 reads CASRGQGQGYTF.

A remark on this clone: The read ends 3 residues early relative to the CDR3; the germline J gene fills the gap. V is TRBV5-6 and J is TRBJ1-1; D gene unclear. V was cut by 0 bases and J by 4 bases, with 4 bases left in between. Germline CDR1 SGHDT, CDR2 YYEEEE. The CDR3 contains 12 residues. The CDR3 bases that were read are TGTGCCAGCAGCTTGGTTCGCACTGAA. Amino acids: CASSLVRTE. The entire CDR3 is CASSLVRTEAFF.

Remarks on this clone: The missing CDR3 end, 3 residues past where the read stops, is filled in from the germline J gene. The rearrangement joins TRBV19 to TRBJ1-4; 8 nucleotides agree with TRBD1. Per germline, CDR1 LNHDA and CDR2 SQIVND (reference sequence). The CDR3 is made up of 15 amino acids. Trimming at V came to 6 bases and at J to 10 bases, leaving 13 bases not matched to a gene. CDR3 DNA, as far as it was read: TGTGCCAGTAGCGACAGGGGTGGGCAGTCCGGAAAA. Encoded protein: CASSDRGGQSGK. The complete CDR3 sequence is CASSDRGGQSGKLFF. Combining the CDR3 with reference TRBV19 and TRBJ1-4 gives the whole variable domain DGGITQSPKYLFRKEGQNVTLSCEQNLNHDAMYWYRQDPGQGLRLIYYSQIVNDFQKGDIAEGYSVSREKKESFPLTVTSAQKNPTAFYLCASSDRGGQSGKLFFGSGTQLSVL.

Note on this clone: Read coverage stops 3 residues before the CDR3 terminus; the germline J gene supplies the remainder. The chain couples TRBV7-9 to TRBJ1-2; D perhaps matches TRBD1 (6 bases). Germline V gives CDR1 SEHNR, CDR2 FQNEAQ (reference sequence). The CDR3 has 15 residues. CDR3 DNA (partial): TGTGCCAGCAGACTTACTAGCGGGGGCACCTACGAC. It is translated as CASRLTSGGTYD. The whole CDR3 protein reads CASRLTSGGTYDYTF.

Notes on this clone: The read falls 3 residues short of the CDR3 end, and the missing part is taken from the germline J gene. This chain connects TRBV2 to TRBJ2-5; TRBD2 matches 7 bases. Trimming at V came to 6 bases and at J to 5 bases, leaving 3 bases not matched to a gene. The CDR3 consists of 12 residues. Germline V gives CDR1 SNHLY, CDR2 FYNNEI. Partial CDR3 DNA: TGTGCCAGCAGACTAGCGATGGAGACC. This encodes CASRLAMET. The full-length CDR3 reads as CASRLAMETQYF.

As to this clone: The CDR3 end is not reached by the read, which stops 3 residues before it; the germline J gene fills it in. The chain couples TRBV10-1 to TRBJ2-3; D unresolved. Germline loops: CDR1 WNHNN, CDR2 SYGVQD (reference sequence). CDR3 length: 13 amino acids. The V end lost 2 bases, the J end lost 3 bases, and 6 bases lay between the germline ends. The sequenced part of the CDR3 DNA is TGCGCCAGCAGTGAGAAGGGTACAGATACG. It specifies CASSEKGTDT. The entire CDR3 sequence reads CASSEKGTDTQYF.

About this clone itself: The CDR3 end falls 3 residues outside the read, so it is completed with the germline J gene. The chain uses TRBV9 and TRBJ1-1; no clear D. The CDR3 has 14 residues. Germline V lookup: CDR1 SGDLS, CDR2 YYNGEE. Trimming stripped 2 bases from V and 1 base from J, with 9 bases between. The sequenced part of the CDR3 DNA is TGTGCCAGCAGCGTCTCCCACAGGAACACTGAA. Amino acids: CASSVSHRNTE. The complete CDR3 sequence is CASSVSHRNTEAFF. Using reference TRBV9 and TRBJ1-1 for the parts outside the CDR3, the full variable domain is DSGVTQTPKHLITATGQRVTLRCSPRSGDLSVYWYQQSLDQGLQFLIQYYNGEERAKGNILERFSAQQFPDLHSELNLSSLELGDSALYFCASSVSHRNTEAFFGQGTRLTVV.

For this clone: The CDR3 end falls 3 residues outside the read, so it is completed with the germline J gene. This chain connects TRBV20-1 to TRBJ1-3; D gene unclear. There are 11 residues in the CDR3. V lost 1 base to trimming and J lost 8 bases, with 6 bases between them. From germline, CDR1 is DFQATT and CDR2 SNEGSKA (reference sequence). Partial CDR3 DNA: TGCAGTGCTAGAGCAGAGTACACC. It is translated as CSARAEYT. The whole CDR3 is CSARAEYTIYF.

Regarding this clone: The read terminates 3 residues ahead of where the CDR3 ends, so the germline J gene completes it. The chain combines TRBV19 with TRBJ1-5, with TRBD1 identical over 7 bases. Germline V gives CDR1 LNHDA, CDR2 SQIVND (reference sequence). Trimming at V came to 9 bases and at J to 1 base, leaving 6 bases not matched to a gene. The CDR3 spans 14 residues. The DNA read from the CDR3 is TGTGCCAGCAACAGGGACAGAAGCAATCAGCCC. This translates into CASNRDRSNQP. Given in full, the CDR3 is CASNRDRSNQPQHF.

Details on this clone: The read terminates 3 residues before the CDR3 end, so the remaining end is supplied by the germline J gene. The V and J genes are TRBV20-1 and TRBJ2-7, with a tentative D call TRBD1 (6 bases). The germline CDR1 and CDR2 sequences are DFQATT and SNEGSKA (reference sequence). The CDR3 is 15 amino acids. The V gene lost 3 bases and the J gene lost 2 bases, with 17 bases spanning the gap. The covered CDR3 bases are TGCAGTGCTAGGAGCCTTGGGGACACCACCTACGAG. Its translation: CSARSLGDTTYE. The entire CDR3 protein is CSARSLGDTTYEQYF.

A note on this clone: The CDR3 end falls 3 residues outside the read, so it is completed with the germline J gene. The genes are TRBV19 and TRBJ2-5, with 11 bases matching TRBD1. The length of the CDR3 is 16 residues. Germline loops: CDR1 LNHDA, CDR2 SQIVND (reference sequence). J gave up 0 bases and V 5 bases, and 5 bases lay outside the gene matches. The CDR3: CASSDWTGGDQETQYF. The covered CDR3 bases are TGTGCCAGTAGTGATTGGACAGGGGGCGACCAAGAGACC.

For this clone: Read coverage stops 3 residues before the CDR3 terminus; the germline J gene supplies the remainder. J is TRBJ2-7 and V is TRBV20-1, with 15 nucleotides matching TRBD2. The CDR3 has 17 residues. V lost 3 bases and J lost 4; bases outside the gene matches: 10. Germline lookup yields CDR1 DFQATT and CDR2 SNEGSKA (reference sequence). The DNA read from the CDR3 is TGCAGTGCTAGGGGACTAGCGGGAGGACGGGGTTTTTACGAG. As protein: CSARGLAGGRGFYE. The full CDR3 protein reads CSARGLAGGRGFYEQYF.

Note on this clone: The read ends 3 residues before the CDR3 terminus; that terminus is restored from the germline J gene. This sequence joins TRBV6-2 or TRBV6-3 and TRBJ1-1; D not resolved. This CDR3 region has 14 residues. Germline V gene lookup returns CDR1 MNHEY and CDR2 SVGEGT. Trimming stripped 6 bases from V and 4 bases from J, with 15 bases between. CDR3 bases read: TGTGCCAGCAGATATTCGGGTTACATCACTGAA. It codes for CASRYSGYITE. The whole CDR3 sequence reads CASRYSGYITEAFF.

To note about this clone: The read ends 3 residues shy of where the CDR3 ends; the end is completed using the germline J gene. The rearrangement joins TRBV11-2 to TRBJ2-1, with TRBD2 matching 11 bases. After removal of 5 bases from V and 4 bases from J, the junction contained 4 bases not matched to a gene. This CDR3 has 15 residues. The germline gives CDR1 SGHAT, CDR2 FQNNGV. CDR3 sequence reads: CASSRGLADYNEQFF. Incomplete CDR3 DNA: TGTGCCAGCAGCCGGGGACTAGCGGATTACAATGAG.

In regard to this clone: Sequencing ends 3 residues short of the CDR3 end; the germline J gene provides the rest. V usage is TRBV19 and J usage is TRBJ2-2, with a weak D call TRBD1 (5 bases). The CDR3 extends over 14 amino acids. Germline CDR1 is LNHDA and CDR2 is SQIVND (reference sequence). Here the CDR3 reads CASSPTATNEKLFF. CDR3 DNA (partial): TGTGCCAGTAGTCCGACAGCAACTAATGAAAAG.

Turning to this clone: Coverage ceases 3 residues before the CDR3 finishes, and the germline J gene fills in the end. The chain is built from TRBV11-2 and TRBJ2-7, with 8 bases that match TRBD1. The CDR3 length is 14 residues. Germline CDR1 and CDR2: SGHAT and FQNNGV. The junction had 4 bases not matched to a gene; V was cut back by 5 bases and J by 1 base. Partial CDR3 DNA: TGTGCCAGCAGCGGCGGGACAGGATCCTACGAG. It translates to CASSGGTGSYE. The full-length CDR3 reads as CASSGGTGSYEQYF.

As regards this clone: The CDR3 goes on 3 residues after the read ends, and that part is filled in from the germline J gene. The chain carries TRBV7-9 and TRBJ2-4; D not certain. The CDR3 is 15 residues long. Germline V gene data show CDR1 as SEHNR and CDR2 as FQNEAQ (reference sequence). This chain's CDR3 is CASSLLGEPNYGQYF. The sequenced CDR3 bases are TGTGCCAGCAGCTTACTCGGCGAACCGAACTATGGT. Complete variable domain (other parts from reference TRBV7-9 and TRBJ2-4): DTGVSQNPRHKITKRGQNVTFRCDPISEHNRLYWYRQTLGQGPEFLTYFQNEAQLEKSRLLSDRFSAERPKGSFSTLEIQRTEQGDSAMYLCASSLLGEPNYGQYFGAGTRLSVL.

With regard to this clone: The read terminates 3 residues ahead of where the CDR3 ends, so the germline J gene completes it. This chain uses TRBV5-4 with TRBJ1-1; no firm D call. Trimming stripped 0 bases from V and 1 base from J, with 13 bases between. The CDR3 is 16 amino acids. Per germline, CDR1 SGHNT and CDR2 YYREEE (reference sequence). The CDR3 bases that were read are TGTGCCAGCAGCTTGGCGATGGTCAGCGGGAACACTGAA. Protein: CASSLAMVSGNTE. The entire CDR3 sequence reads CASSLAMVSGNTEAFF.

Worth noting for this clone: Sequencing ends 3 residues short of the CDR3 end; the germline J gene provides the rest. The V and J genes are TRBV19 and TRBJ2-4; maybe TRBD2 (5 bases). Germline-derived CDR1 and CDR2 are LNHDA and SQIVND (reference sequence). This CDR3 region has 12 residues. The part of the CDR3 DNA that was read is TGTGCCAGTAGCCCCGCGGGTCACGGT. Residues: CASSPAGHG. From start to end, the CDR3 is CASSPAGHGQYF.

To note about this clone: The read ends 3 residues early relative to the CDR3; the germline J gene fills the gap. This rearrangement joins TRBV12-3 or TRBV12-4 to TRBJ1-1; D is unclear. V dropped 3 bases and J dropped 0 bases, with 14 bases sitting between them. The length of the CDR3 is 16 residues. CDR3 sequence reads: CASSFFPPELNTEAFF. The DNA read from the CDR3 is TGTGCCAGCAGTTTCTTCCCCCCAGAACTGAACACTGAA.

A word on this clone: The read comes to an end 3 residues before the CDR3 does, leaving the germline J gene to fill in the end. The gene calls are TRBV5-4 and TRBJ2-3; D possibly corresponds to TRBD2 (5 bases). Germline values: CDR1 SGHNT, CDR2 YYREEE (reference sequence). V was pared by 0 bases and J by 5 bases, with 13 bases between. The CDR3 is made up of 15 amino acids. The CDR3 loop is CASSLADGRGDTQYF. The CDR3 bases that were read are TGTGCCAGCAGCTTGGCCGACGGCCGGGGAGATACG.

The CDR3 bases that were read are TGTGCCAGCAGTTCCGCAGGGGTCTTTGGAAACACC. Translation: CASSSAGVFGNT. The whole CDR3 is CASSSAGVFGNTIYF. The chain links TRBV6-2 or TRBV6-3 to TRBJ1-3, with a possible D match to TRBD1 (6 bases). Coverage ceases 3 residues before the CDR3 finishes, and the germline J gene fills in the end. From germline, CDR1 is MNHEY and CDR2 SVGEGT. There are 15 residues in the CDR3. V dropped 4 bases and J dropped 3 bases, with 13 bases sitting between them.

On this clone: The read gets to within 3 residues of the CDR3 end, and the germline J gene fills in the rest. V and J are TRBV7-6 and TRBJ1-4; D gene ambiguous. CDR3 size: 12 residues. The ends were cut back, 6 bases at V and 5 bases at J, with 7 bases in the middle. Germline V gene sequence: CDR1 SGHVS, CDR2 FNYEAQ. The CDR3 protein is CASRGGNEKLFF. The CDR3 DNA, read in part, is TGTGCCAGCAGAGGCGGGAATGAAAAA.

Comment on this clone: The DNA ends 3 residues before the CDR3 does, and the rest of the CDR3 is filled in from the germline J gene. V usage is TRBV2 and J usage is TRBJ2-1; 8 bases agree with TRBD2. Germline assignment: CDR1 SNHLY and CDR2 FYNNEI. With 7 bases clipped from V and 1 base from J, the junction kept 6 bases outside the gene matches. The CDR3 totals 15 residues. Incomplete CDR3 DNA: TGTGCCAGCACCCAGCGGGAGCGGTCCTACAATGAG. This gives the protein CASTQRERSYNE. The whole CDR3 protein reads CASTQRERSYNEQFF.

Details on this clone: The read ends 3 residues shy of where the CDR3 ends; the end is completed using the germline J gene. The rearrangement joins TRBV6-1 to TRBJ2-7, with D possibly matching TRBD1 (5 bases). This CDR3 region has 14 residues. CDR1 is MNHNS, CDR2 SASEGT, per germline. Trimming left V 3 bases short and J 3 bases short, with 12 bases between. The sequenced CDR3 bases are TGTGCCAGCAGTGATGGTACAGGTTTCTACGAG. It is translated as CASSDGTGFYE. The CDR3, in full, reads CASSDGTGFYEQYF.

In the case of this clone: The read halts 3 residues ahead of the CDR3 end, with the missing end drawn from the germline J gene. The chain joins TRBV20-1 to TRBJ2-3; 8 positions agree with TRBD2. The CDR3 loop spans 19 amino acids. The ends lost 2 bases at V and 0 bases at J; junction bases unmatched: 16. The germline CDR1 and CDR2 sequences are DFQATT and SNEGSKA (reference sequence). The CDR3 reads CSARMNSGASSHSTDTQYF. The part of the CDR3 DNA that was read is TGCAGTGCTAGAATGAATAGCGGGGCCAGTTCTCATAGCACAGATACG.